Given below is one T cell receptor (beta chain) in context. This clonotype appeared a few times. The antigen it binds to is not known. No much larger clone is present one base from it, and per-base qualities are unavailable. The CDR3, from cysteine to phenylalanine, totals 16 residues. Only the CDR3 portion is preserved as DNA: 48 bases, with reading frame beginning at the first base. CDR1 and CDR2 are drawn from the germline V gene: LGHNA, YNFKEQ. Trimming takes 0 bases off V and 6 bases off J; junction bases not matched to a gene: 8. Instrument used: Illumina NovaSeq 6000. TCR cDNA was synthesized by 5'RACE template switching, which introduced a universal primer site and unique molecular identifiers. Priming of cDNA synthesis was performed from both the TCR alpha and TCR beta constant segments. Two PCR steps were used to amplify libraries, with sample barcodes and sequencing adapters being added in the second step. Sequencing of libraries was done on Illumina HiSeq 2500 (2x100 bp) or NovaSeq (2x150 bp). Processing in the source paper ran as follows. MIGEC handled demultiplexing of reads and collapsing into UMI consensus sequences, while MiXCR performed V(D)J alignment. Vaccine-responding clonotypes were identified with edgeR using replicate PBMC samples, with FDR below 0.01 and a log2 fold change above 5 up to day 15 being required. Each bulk clonotype received a CD4 or CD8 identity based on whether the sequenced CD4 or CD8 repertoire contained that clonotype at higher abundance. Using fastp trimming at Q25 and MiXCR clonotype assembly, TCRdb reanalyzed the public sequencing data and kept in-frame beta chains. Rows with one shared CDR3 protein collapse into an entry with the most common genes and DNA. TCRdb, rather than the study authors, made the V and J calls. The sample table lists some 320,000 distinct CDR3 sequences, roughly 8.7% of them with a count of one. Clones ranked in the top ten supply around 3.1% of the sample.

The source of the sample is a study of T cells after yellow fever vaccination (dated by TCRdb to about 2019). Study-level background: Libraries from fractions with low cell numbers were prepared with the SMART-Seq v4 Ultra Low Input RNA kit. To follow T-cell clones before and after both primary and booster YFV17D yellow fever vaccination, bulk TCR alpha and beta repertoires underwent longitudinal sequencing. The cohort comprised two healthy male donors, one aged 18 to 30 and one aged 30 to 39 years. Blood was collected at multiple timepoints before and after primary and secondary immunization, and bulk PBMC replicates and cell subsets were isolated. What the work shows at the level of the full study, not this receptor alone: A small fraction of clonotypes showed up in both the CD4 and CD8 compartments, probably as a result of convergent recombination. Compared with the primary T-cell response, the secondary T-cell response was weaker but faster, peaking on day 5 rather than day 15. Only two donors were included in the study, so the extent to which the findings can be generalized is limited. FACS-sorted repertoires could contain abundant contaminating clonotypes from the bulk population, so computational filtering was required. Most clones expanded after primary vaccination (around 96% of CD4 and approximately 90% of CD8) were re-detected after the booster, suggesting that broad memory maintenance occurred.

The meaning of the sample's treatment or condition label: live attenuated yellow fever vaccine strain. PBMCs were isolated from peripheral blood using a standard Ficoll-Paque protocol. Dynabeads CD4 and CD8 positive selection kits were used to isolate CD4 and CD8 T-cell fractions. TriZol was used to extract RNA from bulk PBMCs, from CD4 and CD8 fractions, and from dextramer-positive and dextramer-negative fractions. Recombination linked TRBV4-2 to TRBJ1-5; 7 nucleotides in the junction match TRBD1. Sample: CD4+ T cells sorted from PBMCs, taken 5 days after the yellow fever booster vaccination. The TCR originated in a man aged 18 to 29 who received the YFV17D yellow fever vaccine. The nucleotide sequence reads TGTGCCAGCAGCCAAGATCGGGCAGGGGGTAGTCAGCCCCAGCATTTT. Its product reads: CASSQDRAGGSQPQHF.